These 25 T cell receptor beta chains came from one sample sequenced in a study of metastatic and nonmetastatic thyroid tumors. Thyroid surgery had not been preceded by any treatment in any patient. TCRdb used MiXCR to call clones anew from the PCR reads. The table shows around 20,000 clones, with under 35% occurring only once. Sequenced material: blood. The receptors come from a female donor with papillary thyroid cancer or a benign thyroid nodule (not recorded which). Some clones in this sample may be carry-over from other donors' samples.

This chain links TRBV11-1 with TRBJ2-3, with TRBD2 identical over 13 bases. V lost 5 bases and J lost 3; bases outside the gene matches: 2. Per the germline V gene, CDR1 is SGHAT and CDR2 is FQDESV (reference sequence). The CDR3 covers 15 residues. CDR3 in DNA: TGTGCCAGCAGCCGGACTAGCGGGGGAACAGATACGCAGTATTTT. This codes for CASSRTSGGTDTQYF. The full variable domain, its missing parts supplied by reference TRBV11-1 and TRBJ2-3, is EAEVAQSPRYKITEKSQAVAFWCDPISGHATLYWYRQILGQGPELLVQFQDESVVDDSQLPKDRFSAERLKGVDSTLKIQPAELGDSAMYLCASSRTSGGTDTQYFGPGTRLTVL.

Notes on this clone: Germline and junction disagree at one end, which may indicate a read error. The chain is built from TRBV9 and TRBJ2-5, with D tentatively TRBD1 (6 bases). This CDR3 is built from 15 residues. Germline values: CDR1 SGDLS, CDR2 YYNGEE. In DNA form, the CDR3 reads TGTGCCATCAGCGTAGCTACGGGTACAGGGGAGACCCAGTACTTC. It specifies CAISVATGTGETQYF.

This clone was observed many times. The CDR3 DNA sequence: TGTGCCAGCAGCTTAGTGGGGGGGGGAGTTACGCAGTATTTT. Its protein is CASSLVGGGVTQYF. This rearrangement joins TRBV7-9 to TRBJ2-3; 7 bases are shared with TRBD2. Germline trimming cut 1 base from V and 8 bases from J; bases unmatched to any gene: 6. Germline values: CDR1 SEHNR, CDR2 FQNEAQ (reference sequence). This CDR3 comprises 14 residues.

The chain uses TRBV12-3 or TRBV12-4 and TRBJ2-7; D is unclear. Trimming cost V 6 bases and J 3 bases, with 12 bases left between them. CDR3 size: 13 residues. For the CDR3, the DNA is TGTGCCAGCAGCCTCTCAACCGACTACGAGCAGTACTTC. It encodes CASSLSTDYEQYF.

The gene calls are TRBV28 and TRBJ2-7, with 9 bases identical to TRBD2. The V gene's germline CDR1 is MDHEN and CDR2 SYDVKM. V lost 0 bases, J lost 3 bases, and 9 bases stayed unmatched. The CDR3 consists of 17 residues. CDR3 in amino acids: CASSLWELTSGDYEQYF. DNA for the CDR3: TGTGCCAGCAGTTTATGGGAACTGACTAGCGGAGACTACGAGCAGTACTTC. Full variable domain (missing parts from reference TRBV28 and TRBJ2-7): DVKVTQSSRYLVKRTGEKVFLECVQDMDHENMFWYRQDPGLGLRLIYFSYDVKMKEKGDIPEGYSVSREKKERFSLILESASTNQTSMYLCASSLWELTSGDYEQYFGPGTRLTVT.

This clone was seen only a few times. The CDR3: CASLDPGLSYEQYF. CDR3 bases: TGTGCCAGCTTAGACCCGGGACTCTCCTACGAGCAGTACTTC. The V gene is TRBV28, the J gene TRBJ2-7; the D gene is possibly TRBD2 (6 bases). The germline V and J ends were trimmed by 8 bases and 0 bases, with 14 bases remaining between them. CDR1 and CDR2 from the germline V gene are MDHEN and SYDVKM. The CDR3 has 14 amino acids.

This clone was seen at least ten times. CDR3 protein: CATSRDRGINQPQHF. The CDR3 DNA sequence: TGTGCCACCAGCAGAGATCGTGGCATCAATCAGCCCCAGCATTTT. This sequence joins TRBV15 and TRBJ1-5; D is unclear. Germline CDR1 reads LNHNV; CDR2 reads YYDKDF (reference sequence). The CDR3 loop spans 15 amino acids. Trimming removed 0 bases from V and 3 bases from J, with 9 bases in between.

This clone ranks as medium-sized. CDR3 sequence (DNA): TGTGCCAGCAGTAAACAGGGTAGCGAGCAGTACTTC. This encodes CASSKQGSEQYF. The chain is built from TRBV6-1 and TRBJ2-7, with TRBD1 as a possible D gene (6 bases). Trimming cost V 5 bases and J 6 bases, with 11 bases left between them. The CDR3 spans 12 residues. The germline V gene has CDR1 MNHNS and CDR2 SASEGT.

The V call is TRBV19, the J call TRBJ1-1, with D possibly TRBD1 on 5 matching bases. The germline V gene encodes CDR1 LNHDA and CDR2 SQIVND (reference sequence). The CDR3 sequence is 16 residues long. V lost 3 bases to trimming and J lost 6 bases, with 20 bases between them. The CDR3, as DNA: TGTGCCAGTAGTATTAGGGTGGACATCCTCCGACCTGAAGCTTTCTTT. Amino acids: CASSIRVDILRPEAFF.

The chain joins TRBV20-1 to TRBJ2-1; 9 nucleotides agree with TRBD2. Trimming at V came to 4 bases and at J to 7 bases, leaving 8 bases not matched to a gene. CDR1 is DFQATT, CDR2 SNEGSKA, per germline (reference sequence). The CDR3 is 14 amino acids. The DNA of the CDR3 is TGCAGTGCTAAGGGTCTAGCGGGAAGGAATGAGCAGTTCTTC. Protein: CSAKGLAGRNEQFF.

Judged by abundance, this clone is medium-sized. The DNA of the CDR3 is TGTGCCAGCTCACCAAAGGCCGGGGAGGGCTACACCTTC. It specifies CASSPKAGEGYTF. This chain uses TRBV18 with TRBJ1-2; unclear D gene. CDR3 size: 13 residues. From germline, CDR1 is KGHSH and CDR2 LQKENI. V lost 2 bases and J lost 8, with 12 bases in between.

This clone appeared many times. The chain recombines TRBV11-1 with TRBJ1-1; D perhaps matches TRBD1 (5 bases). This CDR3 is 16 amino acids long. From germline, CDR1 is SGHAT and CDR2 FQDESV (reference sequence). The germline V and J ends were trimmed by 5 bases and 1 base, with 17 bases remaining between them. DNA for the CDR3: TGTGCCAGCAGCCCCCCGGGAGGTGGGGGGAACACTGAAGCTTTCTTT. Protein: CASSPPGGGGNTEAFF.

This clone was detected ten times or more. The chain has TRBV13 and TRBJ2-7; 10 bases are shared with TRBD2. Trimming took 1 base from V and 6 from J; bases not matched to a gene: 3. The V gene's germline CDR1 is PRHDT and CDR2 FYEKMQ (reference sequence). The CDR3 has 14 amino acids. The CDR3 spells CASSLEAGGFEQYF. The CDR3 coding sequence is TGTGCCAGCAGCTTAGAAGCGGGAGGGTTCGAGCAGTACTTC.

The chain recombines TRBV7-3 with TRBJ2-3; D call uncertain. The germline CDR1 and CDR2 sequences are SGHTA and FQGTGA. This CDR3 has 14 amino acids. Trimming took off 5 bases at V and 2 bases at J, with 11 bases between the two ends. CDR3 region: CASSTTVNTDTQYF. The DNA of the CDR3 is TGTGCCAGCAGCACCACCGTAAACACAGATACGCAGTATTTT.

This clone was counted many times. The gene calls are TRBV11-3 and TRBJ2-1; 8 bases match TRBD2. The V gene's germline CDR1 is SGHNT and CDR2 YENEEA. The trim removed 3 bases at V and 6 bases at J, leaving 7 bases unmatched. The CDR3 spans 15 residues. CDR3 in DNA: TGTGCCAGCAGCTTCTCCGGGACTAGTCTCAATGAGCAGTTCTTC. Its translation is CASSFSGTSLNEQFF.

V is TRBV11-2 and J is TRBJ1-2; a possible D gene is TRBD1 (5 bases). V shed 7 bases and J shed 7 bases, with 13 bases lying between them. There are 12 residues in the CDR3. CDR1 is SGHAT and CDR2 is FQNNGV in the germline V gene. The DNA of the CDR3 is TGTGCCAGCACCCTATTGGGGGTTGGCTACACCTTC. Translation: CASTLLGVGYTF.

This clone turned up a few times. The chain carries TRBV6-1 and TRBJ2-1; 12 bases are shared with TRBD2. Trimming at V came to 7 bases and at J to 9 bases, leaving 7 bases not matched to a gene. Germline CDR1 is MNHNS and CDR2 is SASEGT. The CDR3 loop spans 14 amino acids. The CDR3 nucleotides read TGTGCCAGCAAAAGACTAGCGGGAGAGGGTGAGCAGTTCTTC. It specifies CASKRLAGEGEQFF.

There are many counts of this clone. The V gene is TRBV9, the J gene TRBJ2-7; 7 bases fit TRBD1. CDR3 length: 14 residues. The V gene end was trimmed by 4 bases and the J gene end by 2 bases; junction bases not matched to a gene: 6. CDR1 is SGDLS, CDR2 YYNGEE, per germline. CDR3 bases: TGTGCCAGCAGCTCCCGGGACAGTACCTACGAGCAGTACTTC. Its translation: CASSSRDSTYEQYF.

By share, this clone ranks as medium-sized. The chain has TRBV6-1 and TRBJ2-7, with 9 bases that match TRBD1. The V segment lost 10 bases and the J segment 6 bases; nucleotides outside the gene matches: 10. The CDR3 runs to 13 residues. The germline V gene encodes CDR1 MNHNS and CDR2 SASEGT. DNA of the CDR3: TGTGCCACCAAATGGGACAGGGTGGGCGAGCAGTACTTC. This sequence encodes CATKWDRVGEQYF.

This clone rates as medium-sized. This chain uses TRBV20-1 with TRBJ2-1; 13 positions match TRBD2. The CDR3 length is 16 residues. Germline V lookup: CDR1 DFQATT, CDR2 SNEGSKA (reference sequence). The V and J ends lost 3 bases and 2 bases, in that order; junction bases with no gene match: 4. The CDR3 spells CSASTSGRVTYNEQFF. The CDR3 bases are TGCAGTGCTAGTACTAGCGGGAGGGTAACCTACAATGAGCAGTTCTTC.

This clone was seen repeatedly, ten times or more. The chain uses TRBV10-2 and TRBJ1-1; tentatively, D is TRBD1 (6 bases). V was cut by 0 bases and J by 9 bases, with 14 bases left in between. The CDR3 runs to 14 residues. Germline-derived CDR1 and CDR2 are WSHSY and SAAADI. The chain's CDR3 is CASSESRTVPKAFF. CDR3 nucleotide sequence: TGCGCCAGCAGTGAGTCGAGGACAGTTCCGAAAGCTTTCTTT.

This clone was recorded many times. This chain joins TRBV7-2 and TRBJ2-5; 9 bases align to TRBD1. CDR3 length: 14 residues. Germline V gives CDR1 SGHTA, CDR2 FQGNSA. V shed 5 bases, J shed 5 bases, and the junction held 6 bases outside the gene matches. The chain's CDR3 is CASSIPGQGETQYF. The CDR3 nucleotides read TGTGCCAGCAGCATCCCAGGACAGGGGGAGACCCAGTACTTC.

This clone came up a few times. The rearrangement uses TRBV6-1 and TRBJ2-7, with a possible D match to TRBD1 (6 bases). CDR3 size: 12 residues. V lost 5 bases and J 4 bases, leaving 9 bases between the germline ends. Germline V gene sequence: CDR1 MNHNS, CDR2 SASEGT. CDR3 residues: CASSRDTYEQYF. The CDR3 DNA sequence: TGTGCCAGCAGTAGGGACACTTACGAGCAGTACTTC.

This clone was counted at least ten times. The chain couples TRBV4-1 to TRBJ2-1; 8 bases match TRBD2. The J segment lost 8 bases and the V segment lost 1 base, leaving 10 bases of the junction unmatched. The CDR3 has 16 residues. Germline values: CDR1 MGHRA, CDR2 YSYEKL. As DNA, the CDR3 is TGCGCCAGCAGCCAAGGGGGCGGGAGGTCTAAGCATGAGCAGTTCTTC. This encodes CASSQGGGRSKHEQFF.

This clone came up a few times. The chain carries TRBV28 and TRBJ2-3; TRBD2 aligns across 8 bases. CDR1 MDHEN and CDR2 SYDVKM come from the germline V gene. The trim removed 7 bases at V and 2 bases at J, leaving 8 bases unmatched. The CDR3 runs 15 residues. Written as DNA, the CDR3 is TGTGCCAGCACCCGGGGGGGACTATTCACAGATACGCAGTATTTT. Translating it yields CASTRGGLFTDTQYF. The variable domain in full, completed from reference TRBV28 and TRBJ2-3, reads DVKVTQSSRYLVKRTGEKVFLECVQDMDHENMFWYRQDPGLGLRLIYFSYDVKMKEKGDIPEGYSVSREKKERFSLILESASTNQTSMYLCASTRGGLFTDTQYFGPGTRLTVL.